These 25 T cell receptor beta chains were sequenced from one sample in a study of blood T cell repertoires in COVID-19. Method: immunoSEQ multiplex PCR; TCRdb's copy keeps in-frame clones and lacks some. The sample lists 150,000 to 200,000 clones, roughly 90% occurring once. Sequencing input: peripheral blood. The receptors come from a man aged 18 to 29 with acute or convalescent COVID-19.

This clone was picked up a small number of times. Other DNA sequences from this sample encode an identical CDR3 as well. This chain links TRBV2 with TRBJ1-5, with no clear D. This CDR3 is built from 12 residues. Germline CDR1 SNHLY, CDR2 FYNNEI. V shed 4 bases and J shed 4 bases, with 5 bases lying between them. The CDR3 reads CASSGRNQPQHF. Written as DNA, the CDR3 is TGTGCCAGCAGTGGCAGAAATCAGCCCCAGCATTTT. The full variable domain, rest sourced from reference TRBV2 and TRBJ1-5, is EPEVTQTPSHQVTQMGQEVILRCVPISNHLYFYWYRQILGQKVEFLVSFYNNEISEKSEIFDDQFSVERPDGSNFTLKIRSTKLEDSAMYFCASSGRNQPQHFGDGTRLSIL.

As regards this clone: The same CDR3 also results from other DNA sequences found in this sample. This chain uses TRBV2 with TRBJ2-2; 8 nucleotides agree with TRBD1. Germline V gene lookup returns CDR1 SNHLY and CDR2 FYNNEI. J gave up 1 base and V 4 bases, and 5 bases lay outside the gene matches. CDR3 length: 16 amino acids. CDR3 sequence reads: CASSVRQGQNTGELFF. The CDR3 nucleotides read TGTGCCAGCAGTGTTCGACAGGGGCAGAACACCGGGGAGCTGTTTTTT. The variable domain in full, completed from reference TRBV2 and TRBJ2-2, reads EPEVTQTPSHQVTQMGQEVILRCVPISNHLYFYWYRQILGQKVEFLVSFYNNEISEKSEIFDDQFSVERPDGSNFTLKIRSTKLEDSAMYFCASSVRQGQNTGELFFGEGSRLTVL.

CDR3 loop: CASSQTGGTGELFF. The CDR3 bases are TGTGCCAGCAGCCAGACAGGGGGAACCGGGGAGCTGTTTTTT. This rearrangement joins TRBV4-2 to TRBJ2-2, with 9 bases matching TRBD1. The germline V gene has CDR1 LGHNA and CDR2 YNFKEQ. The CDR3 is 14 residues long. The trim removed 3 bases at V and 5 bases at J, leaving 1 base unmatched.

This chain links TRBV28 with TRBJ2-7; 7 nucleotides match TRBD1. V shed 2 bases, J shed 1 base, and the junction held 5 bases outside the gene matches. CDR1 is MDHEN and CDR2 is SYDVKM in the germline V gene. There are 15 residues in the CDR3. The CDR3 loop reads CASSLQGGLSYEQYF. The DNA of the CDR3 is TGTGCCAGCAGTTTACAAGGGGGCCTATCCTACGAGCAGTACTTC.

The gene calls are TRBV5-1 and TRBJ2-2; 8 bases fit TRBD2. The V and J ends lost 3 bases and 2 bases, in that order; junction bases with no gene match: 6. The CDR3 consists of 16 residues. Per germline, CDR1 SGHRS and CDR2 YFSETQ. CDR3 loop: CASSWGLGINTGELFF. The CDR3 DNA reads as TGCGCCAGCAGCTGGGGACTAGGGATTAACACCGGGGAGCTGTTTTTT. The variable domain in full, completed from reference TRBV5-1 and TRBJ2-2, reads KAGVTQTPRYLIKTRGQQVTLSCSPISGHRSVSWYQQTPGQGLQFLFEYFSETQRNKGNFPGRFSGRQFSNSRSEMNVSTLELGDSALYLCASSWGLGINTGELFFGEGSRLTVL.

V gene TRBV24-1 combines with J gene TRBJ2-5, with 7 bases that match TRBD1. The CDR3 length is 16 residues. The germline gives CDR1 KGHDR, CDR2 SFDVKD. V shed 3 bases, J shed 2 bases, and the junction held 8 bases outside the gene matches. CDR3 amino acids: CATSDTNRGLQETQYF. CDR3 bases: TGTGCCACCAGTGATACCAACAGGGGCCTTCAAGAGACCCAGTACTTC.

This clone was observed many times. V usage is TRBV29-1 and J usage is TRBJ2-1, with unresolved D. This CDR3 is 13 amino acids long. Trimming removed 4 bases from V and 0 bases from J, with 7 bases in between. CDR1 is SQVTM, CDR2 ANQGSEA, per germline. The CDR3 sequence: CSVVPSSYNEQFF. The CDR3 coding sequence is TGCAGCGTTGTACCCAGCTCCTACAATGAGCAGTTCTTC.

The chain employs TRBV5-1 and TRBJ1-1, with 7 bases fitting TRBD1. Trimming at V came to 4 bases and at J to 3 bases, leaving 3 bases not matched to a gene. The CDR3 length is 13 residues. Germline CDR1 reads SGHRS; CDR2 reads YFSETQ. The CDR3 reads CASSTQGDTEAFF. The CDR3 DNA sequence: TGCGCCAGCAGCACTCAGGGGGACACTGAAGCTTTCTTT.

This clone was observed a single time. Other DNA sequences within the sample encode an identical CDR3. This chain uses TRBV27 with TRBJ1-2, with 7 bases identical to TRBD1. The CDR3 loop spans 13 amino acids. The germline V gene encodes CDR1 MNHEY and CDR2 SMNVEV (reference sequence). V shed 2 bases, J shed 3 bases, and the junction held 0 bases outside the gene matches. CDR3 in DNA: TGTGCCAGCAGTTTAACAGGGGACTATGGCTACACCTTC. Translation gives CASSLTGDYGYTF.

The J gene is TRBJ2-2, the V gene TRBV7-9; tentatively, D is TRBD1 (6 bases). Per the germline V gene, CDR1 is SEHNR and CDR2 is FQNEAQ (reference sequence). The CDR3 loop spans 17 amino acids. V was pared by 0 bases and J by 3 bases, with 14 bases between. CDR3 coding DNA: TGTGCCAGCAGCTTAGCCTCCCAGGGGCGCTACACCGGGGAGCTGTTTTTT. This codes for CASSLASQGRYTGELFF.

The chain joins TRBV20-1 to TRBJ2-7; perhaps TRBD1 as D (5 bases). V was shortened by 3 bases and J by 3 bases, with 6 bases between the two germline ends. The CDR3 totals 11 residues. The germline V gene has CDR1 DFQATT and CDR2 SNEGSKA (reference sequence). This chain's CDR3 is CSARDNYEQYF. As DNA, the CDR3 is TGCAGTGCTAGGGACAACTACGAGCAGTACTTC.

This sequence joins TRBV30 and TRBJ1-2, with D possibly being TRBD1 (6 bases). The CDR3 runs to 11 residues. V was clipped by 4 bases and J by 4 bases, with 7 bases between them. Germline assignment: CDR1 GTSNPN and CDR2 SVGIG (reference sequence). The CDR3 coding sequence is TGTGCCTGGACCAGGGGCTATGGCTACACCTTC. Translated, it gives CAWTRGYGYTF.

The chain links TRBV5-1 to TRBJ2-1; 12 bases align to TRBD1. The junction had 8 bases not matched to a gene; V was cut back by 2 bases and J by 8 bases. Germline CDR1 reads SGHRS; CDR2 reads YFSETQ. The CDR3 is 16 residues long. CDR3 region: CASSFGGTGGFDEQFF. CDR3 sequence (DNA): TGCGCCAGCAGCTTTGGCGGGACAGGGGGCTTCGATGAGCAGTTCTTC.

This clone was observed once. The gene calls are TRBV11-3 and TRBJ2-7, with 8 nucleotides matching TRBD1. With 1 base clipped from V and 7 bases from J, the junction kept 3 bases outside the gene matches. Germline-derived CDR1 and CDR2 are SGHNT and YENEEA. This CDR3 is built from 13 residues. The CDR3 DNA sequence: TGTGCCAGCAGCTTAGGGGGGGACAGGGAGCAGTACTTC. This gives the protein CASSLGGDREQYF.

The chain has TRBV5-1 and TRBJ2-2, with 7 bases that match TRBD2. This CDR3 is 16 amino acids long. Germline values: CDR1 SGHRS, CDR2 YFSETQ. The trim removed 4 bases at V and 2 bases at J, leaving 8 bases unmatched. The CDR3 DNA reads TGCGCCAGCAGCCCCTTGGGGGGGATCAACACCGGGGAGCTGTTTTTT. This codes for CASSPLGGINTGELFF.

Turning to this clone: Germline and junction disagree at one end, which may indicate a read error. CDR3 sequence: CASSDPPARF. DNA of the CDR3: TGTGCCAGCAGTGACCCACCTGCCAGATTC. The J gene is TRBJ2-7, the V gene TRBV6-1; D remains ambiguous. The CDR3 has 10 residues. Germline V lookup: CDR1 MNHNS, CDR2 SASEGT.

The chain links TRBV11-2 to TRBJ1-2, with no clear D. CDR1 is SGHAT and CDR2 is FQNNGV in the germline V gene. Trimming shortened V by 5 bases and J by 4 bases, and 11 bases separated the two germline ends. The CDR3 is made up of 13 amino acids. The CDR3 here is CASSPGLLYGYTF. CDR3 nucleotide sequence: TGTGCCAGCAGCCCCGGACTGCTCTATGGCTACACCTTC.

This clone appeared once. V and J are TRBV11-2 and TRBJ1-1; tentatively, D is TRBD1 (5 bases). CDR1 is SGHAT and CDR2 is FQNNGV in the germline V gene. Deletions cut 2 bases from V and 5 bases from J, with 18 bases between. This CDR3 has 16 residues. CDR3 residues: CASSLRRGGLGTEAFF. Here the CDR3 DNA reads TGTGCCAGCAGCTTAAGGCGGGGGGGATTGGGGACTGAAGCTTTCTTT.

The CDR3 nucleotides are TGTGCCAGCAGCCTGACAGGGGGGAAAAACATTCAGTACTTC. This codes for CASSLTGGKNIQYF. V gene TRBV5-5 combines with J gene TRBJ2-4; 9 positions match TRBD1. This CDR3 has 14 residues. Germline V gene lookup returns CDR1 SGHKS and CDR2 YYEKEE (reference sequence). V shed 4 bases and J 4 bases; nucleotides not matched to a gene: 3.

This chain connects TRBV7-6 to TRBJ1-1; D gene uncertain. The germline V and J ends were trimmed by 3 bases and 0 bases, with 5 bases remaining between them. Germline CDR1 SGHVS, CDR2 FNYEAQ. CDR3 length: 13 amino acids. CDR3: CASSFTLNTEAFF. The CDR3 DNA reads as TGTGCCAGCAGCTTTACATTGAACACTGAAGCTTTCTTT.

The chain joins TRBV6-5 to TRBJ1-6; the D gene is possibly TRBD1 (6 bases). The germline V gene encodes CDR1 MNHEY and CDR2 SVGAGI. This CDR3 has 14 residues. V lost 5 bases, J lost 8 bases, and 13 bases lay in between. CDR3 protein: CASSHRDKDSPLHF. CDR3 sequence (DNA): TGTGCCAGCAGTCACCGGGACAAAGATTCACCCCTCCACTTT.

The CDR3 sequence is CASQVSQGTEAFF. CDR3 nucleotides: TGCGCCAGTCAAGTTTCCCAGGGCACTGAAGCTTTCTTT. The genes are TRBV10-1 and TRBJ1-1, with D tentatively TRBD1 (5 bases). Germline-derived CDR1 and CDR2 are WNHNN and SYGVQD (reference sequence). This CDR3 contains 13 residues. V lost 9 bases, J lost 4 bases, and 15 bases lay in between.

This chain joins TRBV5-1 and TRBJ2-5, with D perhaps TRBD1 (5 bases). CDR1 and CDR2 (germline): SGHRS, YFSETQ. Between the trimmed V and J ends, which lost 0 bases and 4 bases, there was a span of 13 bases. The CDR3 has 15 residues. The CDR3 protein is CASSLEAGKGETQYF. The CDR3 DNA reads TGCGCCAGCAGCTTGGAAGCAGGGAAGGGAGAGACCCAGTACTTC. Together with reference TRBV5-1 and TRBJ2-5, the CDR3 gives the full variable domain: KAGVTQTPRYLIKTRGQQVTLSCSPISGHRSVSWYQQTPGQGLQFLFEYFSETQRNKGNFPGRFSGRQFSNSRSEMNVSTLELGDSALYLCASSLEAGKGETQYFGPGTRLLVL.

The J gene is TRBJ2-3, the V gene TRBV28; 9 bases agree with TRBD1. V gave up 5 bases and J gave up 8 bases; unmatched junction bases: 23. This CDR3 contains 19 residues. The germline V gene has CDR1 MDHEN and CDR2 SYDVKM. CDR3 in DNA: TGTGCCAGCAGTGCAAGGACAGGGGATTCCCCTACCACCCCCGGTACGCAGTATTTT. Translation: CASSARTGDSPTTPGTQYF.

The chain employs TRBV19 and TRBJ2-7; TRBD1 is a possible D gene (6 bases). CDR1 and CDR2 (germline): LNHDA, SQIVND (reference sequence). V was cut by 4 bases and J by 3 bases, with 13 bases left in between. The CDR3 consists of 14 residues. In DNA form, the CDR3 reads TGTGCCAGTAGTACCGGAACAGGGAGCTACGAGCAGTACTTC. Amino acid sequence: CASSTGTGSYEQYF.